This T cell receptor (beta chain) was sequenced during a study of blood T cell repertoires in COVID-19. Only in-frame clones appear in the TCRdb table, and some are missing; sequencing was by immunoSEQ multiplex PCR. The table has about 140,000 clones, 84% seen once. The V end lost 2 bases, the J end lost 3 bases, and 5 bases lay between the germline ends. Germline loops: CDR1 MRHNA, CDR2 SNTAGT. The CDR3 consists of 13 residues. This clone was detected ten times or more. The sequenced material came from peripheral blood. The origin of this receptor is a man younger than 45 with COVID-19, enrolled during active disease. V gene TRBV6-4 combines with J gene TRBJ2-1, with a weak D call TRBD2 (5 bases). This CDR3 is CASSDRDYNEQFF. CDR3 coding DNA: TGTGCCAGCAGTGACCGGGACTACAATGAGCAGTTCTTC.